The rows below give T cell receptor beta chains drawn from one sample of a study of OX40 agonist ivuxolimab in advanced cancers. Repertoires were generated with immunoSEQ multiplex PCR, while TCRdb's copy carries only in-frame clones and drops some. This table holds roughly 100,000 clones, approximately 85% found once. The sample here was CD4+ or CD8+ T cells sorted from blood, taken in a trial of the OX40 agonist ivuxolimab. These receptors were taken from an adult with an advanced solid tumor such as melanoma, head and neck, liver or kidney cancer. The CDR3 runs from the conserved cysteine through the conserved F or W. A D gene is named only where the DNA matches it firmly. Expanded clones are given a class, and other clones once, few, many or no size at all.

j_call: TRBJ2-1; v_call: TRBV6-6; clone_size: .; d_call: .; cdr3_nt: TGTGCCAGCAGGGCTGGGGAGCAGTTCTTC; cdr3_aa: CASRAGEQFF
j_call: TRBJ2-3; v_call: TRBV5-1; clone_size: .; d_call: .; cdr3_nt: TGCGCCAGCAGCTTGGAGTCGGACCCTACAGATACGCAGTATTTT; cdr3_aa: CASSLESDPTDTQYF
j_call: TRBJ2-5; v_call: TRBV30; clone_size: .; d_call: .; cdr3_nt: TGTGCCTGGAGTGTACAAGAGACCCAGTACTTC; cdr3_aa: CAWSVQETQYF
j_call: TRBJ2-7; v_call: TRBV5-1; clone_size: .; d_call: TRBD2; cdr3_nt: TGCGCCAGCAGCACCGATCTAGCGGGAGGGCCTAGATTCTACGAGCAGTACTTC; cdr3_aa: CASSTDLAGGPRFYEQYF
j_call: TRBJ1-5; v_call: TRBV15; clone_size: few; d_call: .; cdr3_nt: TGTGCCACCAGCAGCTCCGGGACCGCCAATCAGCCCCAGCATTTT; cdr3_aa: CATSSSGTANQPQHF
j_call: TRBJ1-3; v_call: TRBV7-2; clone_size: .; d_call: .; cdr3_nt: TGTGCCAGCAGCTTATGGGGGGACGCGACTTTAGGAAACACCATATATTTT; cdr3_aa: CASSLWGDATLGNTIYF
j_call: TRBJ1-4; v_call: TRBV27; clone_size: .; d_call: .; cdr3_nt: TGTGCCAGCAGAATATACAGTGAAAAACTGTTTTTT; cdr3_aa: CASRIYSEKLFF
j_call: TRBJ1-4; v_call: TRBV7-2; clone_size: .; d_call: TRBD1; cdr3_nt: TGTGCCAGCAGCTTAGGGGACAGGGGATCTCTCCTGTTTTTT; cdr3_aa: CASSLGDRGSLLFF
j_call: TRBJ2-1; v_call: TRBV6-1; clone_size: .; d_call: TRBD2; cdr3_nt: TGTGCCAGCAGTGAAGGGACTAGCGGGAGCAATGAGCAGTTCTTC; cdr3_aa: CASSEGTSGSNEQFF
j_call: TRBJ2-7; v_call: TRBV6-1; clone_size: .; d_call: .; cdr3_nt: TGTGCCAGCAGTGAATCGACTGATTACGAGCAGTACTTC; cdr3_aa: CASSESTDYEQYF
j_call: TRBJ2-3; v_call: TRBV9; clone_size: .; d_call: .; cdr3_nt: TGTGCCAGCAGCGCCCCGTCGGGGCGAAGCTGGAGCACAGATACGCAGTATTTT; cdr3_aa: CASSAPSGRSWSTDTQYF
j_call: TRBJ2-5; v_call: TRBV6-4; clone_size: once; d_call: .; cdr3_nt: TGTGCCAGCAGTGACGACTCAGAGACCCAGTACTTC; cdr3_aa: CASSDDSETQYF
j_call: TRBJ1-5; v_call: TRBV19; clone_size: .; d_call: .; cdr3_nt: TGTGCCAGTAGAGGTTCAGGGGTTAATCAGCCCCAGCATTTT; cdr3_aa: CASRGSGVNQPQHF
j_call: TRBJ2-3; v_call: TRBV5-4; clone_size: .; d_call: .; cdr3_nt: TGTGCCAGCAGCTTAGCGGCAACAGATACGCAGTATTTT; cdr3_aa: CASSLAATDTQYF
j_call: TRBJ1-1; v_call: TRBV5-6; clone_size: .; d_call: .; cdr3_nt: TGTGCCAGCAGCTTGCCCAATAGAGACACTGAAGCTTTCTTT; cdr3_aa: CASSLPNRDTEAFF
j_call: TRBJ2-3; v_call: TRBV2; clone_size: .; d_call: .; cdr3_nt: TGTGCCAGCAGTGAACAGGGGACAGATACGCAGTATTTT; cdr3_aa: CASSEQGTDTQYF
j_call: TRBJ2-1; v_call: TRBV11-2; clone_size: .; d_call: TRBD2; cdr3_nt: TGTGCCAGCAGCCCCCCCCCGGGAGGGGGTGAGCAGTTCTTC; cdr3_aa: CASSPPPGGGEQFF
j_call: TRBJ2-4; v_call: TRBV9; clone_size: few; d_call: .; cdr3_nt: TGTGCCAGCAGCGTAGAGGGTATTCAACAGGACATTCAGTACTTC; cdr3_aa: CASSVEGIQQDIQYF
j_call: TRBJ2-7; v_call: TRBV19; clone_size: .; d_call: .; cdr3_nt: TGTGCCAGTAGTATAAATGGGCTAGTTGTCAACGAGCAGTACTTC; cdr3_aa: CASSINGLVVNEQYF
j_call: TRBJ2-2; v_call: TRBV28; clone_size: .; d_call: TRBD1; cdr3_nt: TGTGCCAGCAGTGAGAGGGGGCGCAATGGGGAGCTGTTTTTT; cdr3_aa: CASSERGRNGELFF
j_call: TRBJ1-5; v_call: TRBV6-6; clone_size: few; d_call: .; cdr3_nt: TGTGCCAGCAATTTACTAAGACCCCAAGGCAATCAGCCCCAGCATTTT; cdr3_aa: CASNLLRPQGNQPQHF
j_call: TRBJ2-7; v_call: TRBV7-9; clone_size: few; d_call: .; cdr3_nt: TGTGCCAGCAGCTCCTTGGACAGCTACGAGCAGTACTTC; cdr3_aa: CASSSLDSYEQYF
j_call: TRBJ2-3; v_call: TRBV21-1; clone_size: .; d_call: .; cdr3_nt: TGTGCCAGCAGCACGGCTAGCGGGGCTAGCACAGATACGCAGTATTTT; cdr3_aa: CASSTASGASTDTQYF
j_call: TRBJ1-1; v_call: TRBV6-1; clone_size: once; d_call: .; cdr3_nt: TGTGCCAGCAGTGATGGAAGGAATTCTGAAGCTTTCTTT; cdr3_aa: CASSDGRNSEAFF
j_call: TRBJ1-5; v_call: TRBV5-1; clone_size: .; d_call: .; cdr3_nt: TGCGCCAGCAGCCCCCTAGGTGGGGGGGCTAGCAATCAGCCCCAGCATTTT; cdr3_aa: CASSPLGGGASNQPQHF
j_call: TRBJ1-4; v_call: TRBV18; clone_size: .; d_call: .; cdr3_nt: TGTGCCAGCTCACCGGTGAGGGAGGGCGAAAAACTGTTTTTT; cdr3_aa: CASSPVREGEKLFF
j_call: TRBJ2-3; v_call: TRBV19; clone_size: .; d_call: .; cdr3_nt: TGTGCCACGCGCAGGGGTAGGGGCACAGATACGCAGTATTTT; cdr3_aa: CATRRGRGTDTQYF
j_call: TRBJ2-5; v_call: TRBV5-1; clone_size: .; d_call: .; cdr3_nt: TGCGCCAGCAGCCTCCGTTTAGCGTTCTCCGCAAAAGAGACCCAGTACTTC; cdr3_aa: CASSLRLAFSAKETQYF
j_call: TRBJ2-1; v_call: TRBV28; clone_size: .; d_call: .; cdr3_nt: TGTGCCAGCAGTCCCGTTGGGACCCAAGACCACAATGAGCAGTTCTTC; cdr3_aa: CASSPVGTQDHNEQFF
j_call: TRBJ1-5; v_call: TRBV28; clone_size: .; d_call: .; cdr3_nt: TGTGCCAGCTCCCCCACCAGCAATCAGCCCCAGCATTTT; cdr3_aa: CASSPTSNQPQHF
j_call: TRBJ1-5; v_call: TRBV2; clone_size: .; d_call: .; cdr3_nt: TGTGCCAGCGTTGAGCGTTATAGCAATCAGCCCCAGCATTTT; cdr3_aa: CASVERYSNQPQHF
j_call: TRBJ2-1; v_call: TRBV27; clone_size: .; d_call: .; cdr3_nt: TGTGCCAGCAGTTTAACAACCGCCTCCTACAATGAGCAGTTCTTC; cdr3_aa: CASSLTTASYNEQFF
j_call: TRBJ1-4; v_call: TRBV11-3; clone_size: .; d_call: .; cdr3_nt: TGTGCCAGCAGCTTACGGGGAGCCAATGAAAAACTGTTTTTT; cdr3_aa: CASSLRGANEKLFF
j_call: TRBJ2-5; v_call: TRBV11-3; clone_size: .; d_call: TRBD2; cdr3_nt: TGTGCCAGCAGCCGAGGACTAGCGGGATTTGAGACCCAGTACTTC; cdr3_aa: CASSRGLAGFETQYF
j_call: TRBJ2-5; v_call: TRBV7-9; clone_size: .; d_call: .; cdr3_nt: TGTGCCAGCAGCTTAGTCTGGGAGGAGCAGTACTTC; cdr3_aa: CASSLVWEEQYF
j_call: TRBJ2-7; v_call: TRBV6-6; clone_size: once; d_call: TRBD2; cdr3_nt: TGTGCCAGCAGTCGGGAGGGGCAGGGTCGCAACGAGCAGTACTTC; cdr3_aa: CASSREGQGRNEQYF
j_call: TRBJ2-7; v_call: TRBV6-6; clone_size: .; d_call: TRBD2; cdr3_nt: TGTGCCAGCAGCCGCGGGAGTGTGAGCTCCTACGAGCAGTACTTC; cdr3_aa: CASSRGSVSSYEQYF
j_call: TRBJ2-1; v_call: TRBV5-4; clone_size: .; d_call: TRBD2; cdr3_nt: TGTGCCAGCAGCTCCCCAGCGGGAGTCACGTCAGGTGAGCAGTTCTTC; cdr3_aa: CASSSPAGVTSGEQFF
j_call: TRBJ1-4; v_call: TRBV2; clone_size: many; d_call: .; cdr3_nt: TGTGCCAGCAGTGCCGACCCTAATGAAAAACTGTTTTTT; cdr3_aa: CASSADPNEKLFF
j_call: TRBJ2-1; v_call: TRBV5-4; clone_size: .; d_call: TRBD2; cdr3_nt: TGTGCCAGCAGCTCTAGCGGGAGGAGTAGGCAGTTCTTC; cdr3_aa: CASSSSGRSRQFF
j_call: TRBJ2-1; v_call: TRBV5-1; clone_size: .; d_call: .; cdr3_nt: TGCGCCAGCAGCTCGAATCCGGGACACTCGGTCCATGAGCAGTTCTTC; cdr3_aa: CASSSNPGHSVHEQFF
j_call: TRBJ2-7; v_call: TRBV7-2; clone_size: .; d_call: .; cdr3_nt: TGTGCCAGCAGCTCGCCAGATACCTACGAGCAGTACTTC; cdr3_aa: CASSSPDTYEQYF
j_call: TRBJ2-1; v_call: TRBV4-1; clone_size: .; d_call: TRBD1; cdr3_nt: TGCGCCAGCAGCCCGACCCCGGGACAGGGGGAGAATGAGCAGTTCTTC; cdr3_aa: CASSPTPGQGENEQFF
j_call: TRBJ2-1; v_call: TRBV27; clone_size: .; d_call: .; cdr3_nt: TGTGCCAGCAGCGTGACTAGTGGGGGGTACAATGAGCAGTTCTTC; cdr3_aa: CASSVTSGGYNEQFF
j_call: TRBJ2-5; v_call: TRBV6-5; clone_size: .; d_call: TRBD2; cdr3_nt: TGTGCCAGCCAGCGGGACCAGGGCCTGGAGACCCAGTACTTC; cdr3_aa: CASQRDQGLETQYF
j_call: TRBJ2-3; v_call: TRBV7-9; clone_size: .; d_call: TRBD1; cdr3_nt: TGTGCCAGCAGCTTAGGACAGGGCGCAGATACGCAGTATTTT; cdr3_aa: CASSLGQGADTQYF
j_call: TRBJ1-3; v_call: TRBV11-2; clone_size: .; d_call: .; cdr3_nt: TGTGCCAGCAGCCAATGGACAGCTATCTCTGGAAACACCATATATTTT; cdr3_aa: CASSQWTAISGNTIYF
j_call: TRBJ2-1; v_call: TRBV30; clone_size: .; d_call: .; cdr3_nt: TGTGCCTGGAGTATGCCTTCAGTCGCCTACAATGAGCAGTTCTTC; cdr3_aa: CAWSMPSVAYNEQFF
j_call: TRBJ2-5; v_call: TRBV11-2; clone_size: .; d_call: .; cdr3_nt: TGTGCCAGCAGCTTAGGGACGGAAGAGACCCAGTACTTC; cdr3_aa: CASSLGTEETQYF
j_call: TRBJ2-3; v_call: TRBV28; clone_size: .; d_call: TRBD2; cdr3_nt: TGTGCCAGCAGACCAGCGGGGGGCACAGATACGCAGTATTTT; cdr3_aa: CASRPAGGTDTQYF
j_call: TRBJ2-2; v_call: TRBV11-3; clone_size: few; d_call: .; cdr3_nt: TGTGCCAGCAGCTTAGGGCAGGCCGGGGAGCTGTTTTTT; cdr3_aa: CASSLGQAGELFF
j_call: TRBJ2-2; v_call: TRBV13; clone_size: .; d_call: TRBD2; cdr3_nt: TGTGCCAGCAGCTTAGGCCACCCCCTAGCGGGAGGTTCCGGGGAGCTGTTTTTT; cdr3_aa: CASSLGHPLAGGSGELFF